This T cell receptor (beta chain) was recovered during a study of T cell clonotyping in hematopoietic cell transplantation. Findings and caveats of the study: After transplant, recipient diversity fell while pathologically expanded clonotypes grew through day 180. No sorting was done, leaving CD4 and CD8 contributions mixed. Graft donor and pretransplant recipient Inverse Simpson Index values predicted broader posttransplant TCR diversity.

This table comes from immunoSEQ multiplex PCR, and its TCRdb copy is limited to in-frame clones, with some not included. The sample lists about 4,600 clones; about 77% were seen once. Germline V lookup: CDR1 SGHRS, CDR2 YFSETQ. V was shortened by 3 bases and J by 5 bases, with 12 bases between the two germline ends. The CDR3 runs 13 residues. Blood collection times were about day -28 and days 30, 100, 180 posttransplant. In the case of this clone: What it recognizes is unknown.

Sequences were derived from peripheral blood mononuclear cells, sampled 100 days after allogeneic stem cell transplant. The chain couples TRBV5-1 to TRBJ2-7; D unresolved. This sequence originates from a female patient in her fifties who had an allogeneic stem cell transplant from an unrelated donor, so the T cells may come from the graft donor. Some clones in this sample may be carry-over from other donors' samples. This CDR3 is CASSSSSPNEQYF. DNA of the CDR3: TGCGCCAGCAGCTCATCGTCCCCCAACGAGCAGTACTTC.